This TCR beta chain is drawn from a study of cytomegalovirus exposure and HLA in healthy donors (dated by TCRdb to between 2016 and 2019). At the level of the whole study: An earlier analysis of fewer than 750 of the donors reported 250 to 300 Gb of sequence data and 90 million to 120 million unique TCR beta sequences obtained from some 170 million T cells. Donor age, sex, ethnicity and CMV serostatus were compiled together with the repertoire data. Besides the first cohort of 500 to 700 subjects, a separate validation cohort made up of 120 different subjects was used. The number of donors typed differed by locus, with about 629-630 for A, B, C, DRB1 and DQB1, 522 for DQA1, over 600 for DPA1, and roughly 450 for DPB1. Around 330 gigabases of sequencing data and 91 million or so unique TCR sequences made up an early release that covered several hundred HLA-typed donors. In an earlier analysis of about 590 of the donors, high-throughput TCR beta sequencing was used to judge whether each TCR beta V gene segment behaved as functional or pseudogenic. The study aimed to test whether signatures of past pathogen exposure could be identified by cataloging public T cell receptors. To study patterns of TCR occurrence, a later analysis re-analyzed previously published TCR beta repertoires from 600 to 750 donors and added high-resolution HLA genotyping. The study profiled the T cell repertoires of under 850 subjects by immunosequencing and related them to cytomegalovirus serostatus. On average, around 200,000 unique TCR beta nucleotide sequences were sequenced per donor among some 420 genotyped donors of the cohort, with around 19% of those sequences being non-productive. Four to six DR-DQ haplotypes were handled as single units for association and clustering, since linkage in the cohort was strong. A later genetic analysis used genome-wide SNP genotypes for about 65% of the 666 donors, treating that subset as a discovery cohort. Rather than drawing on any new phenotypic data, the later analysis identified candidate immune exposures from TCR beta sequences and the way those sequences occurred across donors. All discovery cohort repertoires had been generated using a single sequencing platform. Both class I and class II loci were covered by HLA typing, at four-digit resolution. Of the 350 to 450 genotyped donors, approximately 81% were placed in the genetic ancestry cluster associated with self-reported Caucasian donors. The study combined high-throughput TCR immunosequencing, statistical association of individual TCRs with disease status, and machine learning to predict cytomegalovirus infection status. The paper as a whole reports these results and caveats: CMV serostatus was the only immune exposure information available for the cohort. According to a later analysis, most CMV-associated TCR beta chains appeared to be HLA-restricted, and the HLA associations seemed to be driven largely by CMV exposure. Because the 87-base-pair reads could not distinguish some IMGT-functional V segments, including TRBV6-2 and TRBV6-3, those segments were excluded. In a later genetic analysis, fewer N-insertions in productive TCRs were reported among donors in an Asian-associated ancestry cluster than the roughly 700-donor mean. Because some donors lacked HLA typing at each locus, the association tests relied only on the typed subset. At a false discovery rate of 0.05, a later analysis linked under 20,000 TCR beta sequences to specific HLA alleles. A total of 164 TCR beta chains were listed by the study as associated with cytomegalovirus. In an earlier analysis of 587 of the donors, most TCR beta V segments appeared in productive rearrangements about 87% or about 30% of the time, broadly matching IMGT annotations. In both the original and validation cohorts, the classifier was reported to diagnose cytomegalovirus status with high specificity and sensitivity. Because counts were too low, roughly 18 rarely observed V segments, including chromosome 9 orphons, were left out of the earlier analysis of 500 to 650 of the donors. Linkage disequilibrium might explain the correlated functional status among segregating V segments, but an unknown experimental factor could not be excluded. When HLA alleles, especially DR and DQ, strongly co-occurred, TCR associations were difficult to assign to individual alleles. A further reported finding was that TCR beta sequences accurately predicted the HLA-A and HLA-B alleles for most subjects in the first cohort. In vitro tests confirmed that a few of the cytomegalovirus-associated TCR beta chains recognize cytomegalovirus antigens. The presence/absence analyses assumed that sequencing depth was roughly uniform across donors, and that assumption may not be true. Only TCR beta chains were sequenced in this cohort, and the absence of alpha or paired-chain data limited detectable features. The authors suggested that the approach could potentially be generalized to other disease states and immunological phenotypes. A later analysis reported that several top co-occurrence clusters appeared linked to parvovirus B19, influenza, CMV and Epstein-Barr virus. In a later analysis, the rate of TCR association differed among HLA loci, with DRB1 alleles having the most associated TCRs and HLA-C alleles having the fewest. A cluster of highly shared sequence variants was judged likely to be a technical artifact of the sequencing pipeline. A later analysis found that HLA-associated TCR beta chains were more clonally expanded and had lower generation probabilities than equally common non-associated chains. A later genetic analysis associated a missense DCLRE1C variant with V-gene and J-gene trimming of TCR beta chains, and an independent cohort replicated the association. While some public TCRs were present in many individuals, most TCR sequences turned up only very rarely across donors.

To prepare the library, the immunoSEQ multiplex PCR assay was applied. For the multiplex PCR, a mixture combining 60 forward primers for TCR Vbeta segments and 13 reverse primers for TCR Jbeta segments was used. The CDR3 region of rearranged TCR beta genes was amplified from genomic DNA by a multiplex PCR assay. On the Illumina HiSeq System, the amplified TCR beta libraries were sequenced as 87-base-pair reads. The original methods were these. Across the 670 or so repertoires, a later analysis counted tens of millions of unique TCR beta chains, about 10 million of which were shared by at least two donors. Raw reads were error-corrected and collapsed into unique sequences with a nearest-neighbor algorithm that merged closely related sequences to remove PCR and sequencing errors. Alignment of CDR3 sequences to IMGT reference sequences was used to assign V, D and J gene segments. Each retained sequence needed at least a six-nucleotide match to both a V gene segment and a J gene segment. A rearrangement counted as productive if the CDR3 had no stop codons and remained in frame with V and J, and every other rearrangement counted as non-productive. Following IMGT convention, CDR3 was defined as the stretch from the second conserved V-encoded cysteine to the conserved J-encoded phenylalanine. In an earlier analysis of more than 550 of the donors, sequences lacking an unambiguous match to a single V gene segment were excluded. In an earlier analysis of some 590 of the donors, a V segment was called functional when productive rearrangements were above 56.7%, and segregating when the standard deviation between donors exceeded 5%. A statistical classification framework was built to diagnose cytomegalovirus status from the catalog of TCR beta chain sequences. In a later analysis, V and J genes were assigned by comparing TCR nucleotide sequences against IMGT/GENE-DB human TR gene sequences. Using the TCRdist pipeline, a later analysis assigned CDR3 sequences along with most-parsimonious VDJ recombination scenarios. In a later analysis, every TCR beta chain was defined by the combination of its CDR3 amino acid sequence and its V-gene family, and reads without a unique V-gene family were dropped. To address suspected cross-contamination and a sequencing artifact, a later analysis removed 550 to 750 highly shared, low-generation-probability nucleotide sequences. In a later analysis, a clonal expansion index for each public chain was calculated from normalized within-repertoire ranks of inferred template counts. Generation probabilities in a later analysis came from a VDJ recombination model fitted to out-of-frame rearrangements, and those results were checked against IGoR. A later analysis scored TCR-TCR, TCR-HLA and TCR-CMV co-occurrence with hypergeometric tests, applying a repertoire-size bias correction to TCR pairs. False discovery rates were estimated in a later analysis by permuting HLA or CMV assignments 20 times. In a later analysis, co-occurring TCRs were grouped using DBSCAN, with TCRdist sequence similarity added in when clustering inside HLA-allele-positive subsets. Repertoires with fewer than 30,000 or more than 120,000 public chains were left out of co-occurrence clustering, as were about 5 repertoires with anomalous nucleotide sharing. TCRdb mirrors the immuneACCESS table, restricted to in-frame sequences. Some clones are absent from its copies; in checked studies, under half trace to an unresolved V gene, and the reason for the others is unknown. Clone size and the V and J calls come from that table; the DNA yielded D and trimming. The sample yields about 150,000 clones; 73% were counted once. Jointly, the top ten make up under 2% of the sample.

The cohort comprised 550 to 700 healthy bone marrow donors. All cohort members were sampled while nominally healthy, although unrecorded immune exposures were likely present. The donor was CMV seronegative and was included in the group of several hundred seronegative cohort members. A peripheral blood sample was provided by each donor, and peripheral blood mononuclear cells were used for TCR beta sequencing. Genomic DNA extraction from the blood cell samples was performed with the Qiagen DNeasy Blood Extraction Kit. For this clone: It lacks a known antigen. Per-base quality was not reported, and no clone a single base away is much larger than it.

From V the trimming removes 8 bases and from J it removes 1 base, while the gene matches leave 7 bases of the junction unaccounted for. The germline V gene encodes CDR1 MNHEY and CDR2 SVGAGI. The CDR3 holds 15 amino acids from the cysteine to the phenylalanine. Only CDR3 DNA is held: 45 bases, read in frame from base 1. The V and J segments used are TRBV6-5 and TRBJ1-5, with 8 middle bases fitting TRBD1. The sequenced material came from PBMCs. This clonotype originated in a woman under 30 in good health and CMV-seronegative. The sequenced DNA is TGTGCCAGCGGGCTAACAGGGGGAAGCAATCAGCCCCAGCATTTT. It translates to CASGLTGGSNQPQHF.